These T cell receptor beta chains were read from a single sample in a study of blood T cells in healthy people across ages. Using its own MiXCR run on the 5' RACE reads, TCRdb lists one record per CDR3 protein. The sample has about 1.5 million distinct CDR3 sequences, about 45% seen once; the top ten hold roughly 3.7%. The specimen was blood. These receptors were obtained from a woman younger than 30 in good health. CDR3s include the opening cysteine and the closing phenylalanine or tryptophan. A D gene is named only where the DNA matches it firmly. Clone size, where shown, is once, few, many, or a class for clones that have expanded.

NA,few,TRBJ1-2,TRBV12-3/TRBV12-4,TGTGCCAGCAGTTTGAACAGGCCCTTCGGGTATGGCTACACCTTC,CASSLNRPFGYGYTF
NA,NA,TRBJ1-5,TRBV6-2/TRBV6-3,TGTGCCAGCAGTTACTCGAAAAGGGGGAGCAATCAGCCCCAGCATTTT,CASSYSKRGSNQPQHF
TRBD1,few,TRBJ1-2,TRBV6-2/TRBV6-3,TGTGCCAGCAGTTACCAACAGGGGAGGTATGGCTACACCTTC,CASSYQQGRYGYTF
TRBD1,NA,TRBJ1-2,TRBV13,TGTGCCAGCAGCTTAAACGCACAGGGGGTGGATGGCTACACCTTC,CASSLNAQGVDGYTF
TRBD1,once,TRBJ2-5,TRBV20-1,TGCAGTGCTAACTTAGACAGGGCGCGAGGGGAGACCCAGTACTTC,CSANLDRARGETQYF
NA,NA,TRBJ2-1,TRBV12-3/TRBV12-4,TGTGCCAGCTCGGCGAGCTTCCATGAGCAGTTCTTC,CASSASFHEQFF
NA,NA,TRBJ2-1,TRBV13,TGTGCCAGCAGCTTAGAGGGACCGAAGAGCTCCTACAATGAGCAGTTCTTC,CASSLEGPKSSYNEQFF
TRBD1,few,TRBJ1-2,TRBV12-3/TRBV12-4,TGTGCCAGCAGTTTCTGGACAGGGGGGGGAGCTAACTATGGCTACACCTTC,CASSFWTGGGANYGYTF
NA,NA,TRBJ2-7,TRBV6-5,TGTGCCAGCCGGGGGAGGTTCGTTGACGAGCAGTACTTC,CASRGRFVDEQYF
NA,few,TRBJ1-2,TRBV6-1,TGTGCCACCCGAGCGGGGATCGGACAGAACTATGGCTACACCTTC,CATRAGIGQNYGYTF
NA,NA,TRBJ1-2,TRBV7-9,TGTGCCAGCAGCGATCCCTGGGGCGGAGATGGCTACACCTTC,CASSDPWGGDGYTF
NA,NA,TRBJ1-4,TRBV20-1,TGCAGTGCTCGCCCCCTTTCGGGGGCGCAGGAAAAACTGTTTTTT,CSARPLSGAQEKLFF
NA,few,TRBJ1-5,TRBV4-3,TGCGCCAGCAGCCAAGAGAGGTCAGGCAATCAGCCCCAGCATTTT,CASSQERSGNQPQHF
NA,NA,TRBJ2-1,TRBV6-6,TGTGCCAGCAGTTACCTAGGTCCCCACAATGAGCAGTTCTTC,CASSYLGPHNEQFF
TRBD1,NA,TRBJ2-7,TRBV11-2,TGTGCCAGCAGCCTACTCCCCGGACAGGGCTCCTACGAGCAGTACTTC,CASSLLPGQGSYEQYF
TRBD1,NA,TRBJ1-4,TRBV29-1,TGCAGCATTACCGGGACAGGAAATGAAAAACTGTTTTTT,CSITGTGNEKLFF
TRBD1,NA,TRBJ2-1,TRBV4-3,TGCGCCAGCAGCCGCGCCGGGACAGGACCCTACGAGCAGTTCTTC,CASSRAGTGPYEQFF
NA,NA,TRBJ1-2,TRBV29-1,TGCAGCGTTGGCGCGCCCTGGGAAAGTTACTATGGCTACACCTTC,CSVGAPWESYYGYTF
NA,NA,TRBJ1-1,TRBV7-8,TGTGCCAGCAGCCCTCCGGGACGGAGTAACACTGAAGCTTTCTTT,CASSPPGRSNTEAFF
NA,NA,TRBJ2-3,TRBV6-6,TGTGCCAGCAGCAACCCTGGCACGCAGTATTTT,CASSNPGTQYF
NA,NA,TRBJ1-2,TRBV20-1,TGCAGTGCTACCGACTATGGCTACACCTTC,CSATDYGYTF
NA,once,TRBJ2-7,TRBV9,TGTGCCAGCAGCGACAGCACGTTGAACAGCGGATATTACAATGAGCAGTACTTC,CASSDSTLNSGYYNEQYF
NA,NA,TRBJ1-4,TRBV5-1,TGCGCCAGCAGCGCTACAGGGTCCGGTGAAAAACTGTTTTTT,CASSATGSGEKLFF
TRBD2,NA,TRBJ2-3,TRBV20-1,TGCAGTGCTAGGACAACTAGCGGGCCCCAGTATTTT,CSARTTSGPQYF
NA,NA,TRBJ2-3,TRBV9,TGTGCCAGCAGCCCCAATCAAGATACGCAGTATTTT,CASSPNQDTQYF
NA,few,TRBJ2-1,TRBV9,TGTGCCAGCAGCGTGTCAGCCGGAAATAAGGTGCAGTTCTTC,CASSVSAGNKVQFF
NA,once,TRBJ2-7,TRBV28,TGTGCCAGCATCGCTATACTGGGGCTTTCCTACGAGCAGTACTTC,CASIAILGLSYEQYF
NA,few,TRBJ2-3,TRBV7-8,TGTGCCAGCAGCCCGCGGGGAGGCTACACAGATACGCAGTATTTT,CASSPRGGYTDTQYF
TRBD2,NA,TRBJ2-1,TRBV14,TGTGCCAGCAGCGTGCGGGGGGCCGGGTACAATGAGCAGTTCTTC,CASSVRGAGYNEQFF
NA,few,TRBJ2-3,TRBV7-2,TGTGCCAGCAGCTTAGAGGGGCAGGCGGGCACAGATACGCAGTATTTT,CASSLEGQAGTDTQYF
TRBD1,NA,TRBJ2-7,TRBV12-5,TGTGCTAGTGGTTTGGTACAGGGACAGCTCTACGAGCAGTACTTC,CASGLVQGQLYEQYF
NA,few,TRBJ1-2,TRBV20-1,TGCAGTGCTAGAGAGGAGCAGAACTATGGCTACACCTTC,CSAREEQNYGYTF
NA,NA,TRBJ1-4,TRBV5-1,TGCGCCAGCAGCTTTTCGCAGGGCTATGAAAAACTGTTTTTT,CASSFSQGYEKLFF
TRBD2,NA,TRBJ2-1,TRBV5-4,TGTGCCAGCAGCTTGAAGACTAGCGGGAGTTTCGATGAGCAGTTCTTC,CASSLKTSGSFDEQFF
NA,NA,TRBJ1-4,TRBV12-3/TRBV12-4,TGTGCCAGCAGACCAACAGGGAGCGCTAATGAAAAACTGTTTTTT,CASRPTGSANEKLFF
TRBD1,few,TRBJ2-1,TRBV20-1,TGCAGTGCTAGAGAGAATGGGGACAGCTCCTACAATGAGCAGTTCTTC,CSARENGDSSYNEQFF
NA,few,TRBJ2-1,TRBV6-5,TGTGCCAGCAGTTACTCTGACAGGACCGACAATGAGCAGTTCTTC,CASSYSDRTDNEQFF
TRBD2,few,TRBJ2-3,TRBV20-1,TGCAGTGCTAGAGATCCGACGGGAGGGCCCCCAGATACGCAGTATTTT,CSARDPTGGPPDTQYF
TRBD1,few,TRBJ2-7,TRBV12-3/TRBV12-4,TGTGCCAGCAGCACCACAGGGGATGGACCGTACTTC,CASSTTGDGPYF
NA,NA,TRBJ1-2,TRBV27,TGTGCCAGCAGTTTGAGCAGGTCCAAGCAGGGAGGCTACACCTTC,CASSLSRSKQGGYTF
NA,NA,TRBJ2-6,TRBV7-2,TGTGCCAGCAGAATCCGGGTTATGTCCTCTGGGGCCAACGTCCTGACTTTC,CASRIRVMSSGANVLTF
TRBD1,many,TRBJ1-2,TRBV7-9,TGTGCCAGCAGCCAAGGGGGCAGTCAGTACTATGGCTACACCTTC,CASSQGGSQYYGYTF